The rows below give T cell receptor beta chains drawn from one sample of a study of blood T cell repertoires in COVID-19. Using immunoSEQ multiplex PCR, the repertoire was profiled, and TCRdb retains in-frame clones only, with some absent. The repertoire has roughly 290,000 clones, 70% to 90% of them found once; the top ten carry about 4.1%. Sequencing input: PBMCs or T cells enriched from blood (not recorded which). Every receptor here comes from a woman in her twenties or thirties who had recovered from COVID-19. Both conserved end residues are part of each CDR3. The order of the fields is J gene, clone size, V gene, D gene, CDR3 DNA, CDR3 protein. The D gene is left open where the match is weak. Clone size appears in some rows only: once, few, many, or a class for an expanded clone.

TRBJ2-1 | . | TRBV6-5 | . | TGTGCCAGCAGTTTGCGAGCGGTAAGCTCCTACAATGAGCAGTTCTTC | CASSLRAVSSYNEQFF
TRBJ2-1 | . | TRBV3-1/TRBV3-2 | TRBD2 | TGTGCCAGTAGCCTAGCGGGAGGGCCTCTAGGTGAGCAGTTCTTC | CASSLAGGPLGEQFF
TRBJ2-7 | . | TRBV2 | . | TGTGCCAGCAGTGTGGGGAGCACCTACGAGCAGTACTTC | CASSVGSTYEQYF
TRBJ1-6 | . | TRBV6-2/TRBV6-3 | . | TGTGCCAGCAGTTACCTTGAGGGTTCACCCCTCCACTTT | CASSYLEGSPLHF
TRBJ1-5 | . | TRBV6-1 | . | TGTGCCAGCAGTGAAGATACAGCTCTCAATCAGCCCCAGCATTTT | CASSEDTALNQPQHF
TRBJ2-3 | . | TRBV5-1 | TRBD2 | TGCGCCAGCAGCTCCGGACTAGCGGGTGGCCCGGCTAGCACAGATACGCAGTATTTT | CASSSGLAGGPASTDTQYF
TRBJ2-2 | many | TRBV15 | . | TGTGCCACCAGCAGAGATTATCGGGAGCTGTTTTTT | CATSRDYRELFF
TRBJ1-2 | . | TRBV6-1 | . | TGTGCCAGCAGTGAAGGTCCGACGGGTTACTATGGCTACACCTTC | CASSEGPTGYYGYTF
TRBJ1-3 | once | TRBV4-1 | . | TGCGCCAGCAGCCAAGCCCCAGCGGGAGCTGGAAACACCATATATTTT | CASSQAPAGAGNTIYF
TRBJ1-4 | once | TRBV4-1 | . | TGCGCCAGCAGCCAACTCCGTAATGAAAAACTGTTTTTT | CASSQLRNEKLFF
TRBJ2-1 | . | TRBV30 | . | TGTGCCTGGAGTGTAGGTCTAGCCGGCGAGCAGTTCTTC | CAWSVGLAGEQFF
TRBJ2-1 | . | TRBV7-6 | TRBD2 | TGTGCCAGCAGTCGTAGCGGGGAGTCCTACAATGAGCAGTTCTTC | CASSRSGESYNEQFF
TRBJ2-2 | . | TRBV9 | . | TGTGCCAGCAGCGTAGATGGTGAGCCAGGGATCGGGGAGCTGTTTTTT | CASSVDGEPGIGELFF
TRBJ2-6 | . | TRBV5-4 | . | TGTGCCAGCAGTCGAGACTCCCGCTCTGGGGCCAACGTCCTGACTTTC | CASSRDSRSGANVLTF
TRBJ2-1 | . | TRBV9 | TRBD2 | TGTGCCAGCAGCCTTAGCGGGAGGGCGCTGAATGAGCAGTTCTTC | CASSLSGRALNEQFF
TRBJ1-5 | . | TRBV24-1 | TRBD1 | TGTGCCACCAGTGATTCCACAGGGGGCGAGGTTATGCAGCCCCAGCATTTT | CATSDSTGGEVMQPQHF
TRBJ2-2 | . | TRBV5-5 | TRBD1 | TGTGCCAGCACCCCGGGACAGGGGATAACCGGGGAGCTGTTTTTT | CASTPGQGITGELFF
TRBJ2-3 | . | TRBV24-1 | . | TGTGCCACCAGTGCCCTGGGGCGGTCCACAGATACGCAGTATTTT | CATSALGRSTDTQYF
TRBJ1-1 | . | TRBV18 | . | TGTGCCAGCTCATCGCTCAGGGCGGTGAACACTGAAGCTTTCTTT | CASSSLRAVNTEAFF
TRBJ1-4 | once | TRBV11-2 | TRBD1 | TGTGCCAGCAGCTTAGAGGGGACAGGGAGGACTAATGAAAAACTGTTTTTT | CASSLEGTGRTNEKLFF
TRBJ1-1 | . | TRBV19 | . | TGTGCCAGTAGTATTTTCTCTCGAGGTAGCACTGAAGCTTTCTTT | CASSIFSRGSTEAFF
TRBJ1-6 | once | TRBV27 | . | TGTGCCAGCAGTTCTGGAGGCCGGTATTCACCCCTCCACTTT | CASSSGGRYSPLHF
TRBJ1-6 | . | TRBV2 | TRBD1 | TGTGCCAGCAGAAACAATCAGGGGGCCGTATATAATTCACCCCTCCACTTT | CASRNNQGAVYNSPLHF
TRBJ1-4 | . | TRBV5-1 | . | TGCGCCAGCAGCTTGTTATACAGGGATGAAAAACTGTTTTTT | CASSLLYRDEKLFF
TRBJ1-5 | . | TRBV19 | . | TGTGCCAGTAGTATAGATCTCGGGGGGAATAGCAATCAGCCCCAGCATTTT | CASSIDLGGNSNQPQHF
TRBJ1-4 | few | TRBV2 | . | TGTGCCAGCAGTGGAGACGGGGGTGTGTTGGAAAAACTGTTTTTT | CASSGDGGVLEKLFF
TRBJ2-7 | . | TRBV13 | . | TGTGCCAGCAATAGAGCTAGACAGCGAGTCTCCTACGAGCAGTACTTC | CASNRARQRVSYEQYF
TRBJ2-1 | . | TRBV30 | . | TGTGCCTGGAGTGTGGGGAGCTCCTACAATGAGCAGTTCTTC | CAWSVGSSYNEQFF
TRBJ2-1 | . | TRBV18 | TRBD2 | TGTGCCAGCTCACCACCGGCTAGCGGGAGGATCTACAATGAGCAGTTCTTC | CASSPPASGRIYNEQFF
TRBJ1-1 | . | TRBV10-3 | TRBD1 | TGTGCCATCAGTTTAGGGACAGGGAATGGTGAAGCTTTCTTT | CAISLGTGNGEAFF
TRBJ1-2 | few | TRBV9 | . | TGTGCCAGCAGCGTACGGCCTAGGGGCTATGGCTACACCTTC | CASSVRPRGYGYTF
TRBJ2-7 | . | TRBV18 | . | TGTGCCAGCTCACCAGGGACTCCGCCCTACGAGCAGTACTTC | CASSPGTPPYEQYF
TRBJ2-7 | few | TRBV5-6 | . | TGTGCCAGCAGACCTGAAACAACAGACGAGCAGTACTTC | CASRPETTDEQYF
TRBJ1-6 | . | TRBV7-2 | . | TGTGCCAGCAGCTTAGAGGGACTCCTGAATTCACCCCTCCACTTT | CASSLEGLLNSPLHF
TRBJ1-2 | once | TRBV29-1 | . | TGCAGCGTTATAACAGCCTATGGCTACACCTTC | CSVITAYGYTF
TRBJ2-2 | few | TRBV28 | TRBD1 | TGTGCCAGCAGCGCCGAATCAGGGGGCGCGAACACCGGGGAGCTGTTTTTT | CASSAESGGANTGELFF
TRBJ1-1 | once | TRBV5-1 | . | TGCGCCAGCAGCTGGGGGACAAAGAACACTGAAGCTTTCTTT | CASSWGTKNTEAFF
TRBJ2-7 | few | TRBV5-1 | TRBD2 | TGCGCCAGCAGCCCGCAAGCGGGGGGGATAACCTACGAGCAGTACTTC | CASSPQAGGITYEQYF
TRBJ2-1 | . | TRBV11-3 | . | TGTGCCAGCAGCCCCGAACTAGGAGGTTACAATGAGCAGTTCTTC | CASSPELGGYNEQFF
TRBJ1-5 | . | TRBV15 | . | TGTGCCACCAGCAGATCCGACAGCCCGAATCAGCCCCAGCATTTT | CATSRSDSPNQPQHF
TRBJ1-1 | . | TRBV25-1 | TRBD1 | TGTGCCAGCAGACACAGGGGGACGAGGGGCACTGAAGCTTTCTTT | CASRHRGTRGTEAFF
TRBJ1-4 | . | TRBV6-5 | . | TGTGCCAGCAGTTACTTCCCGGGATCTAATGAAAAACTGTTTTTT | CASSYFPGSNEKLFF
TRBJ1-6 | . | TRBV27 | TRBD1 | TGTGCCAGCAGTTCTCCCTTAGGGGGCCGTAGCTCACCCCTCCACTTT | CASSSPLGGRSSPLHF
TRBJ2-5 | . | TRBV28 | TRBD2 | TGTGCCAGCACCCTGAGACTAGCGGGTCCAAGGGAGACCCAGTACTTC | CASTLRLAGPRETQYF
TRBJ2-5 | few | TRBV7-2 | TRBD2 | TGTGCCAGCAGCTTAGCACAAGCGGGGGGGCCAGAGACCCAGTACTTC | CASSLAQAGGPETQYF